This T cell receptor (beta chain) originates from a study of blood T cell repertoires in COVID-19. The wider study: Sites across the United States, Italy and Spain contributed samples from acute and convalescent COVID-19.

Cohort placement rested on clinical history that participants reported themselves. Symptom resolution, clearance, or two negative PCRs marked the recovered donors of Cohort 3. Clones were sequenced by immunoSEQ multiplex PCR, and TCRdb holds only the in-frame ones, with some missing. Among over 120,000 clones, around four fifths were seen once, and the ten largest hold less than 7.5%. Germline V gives CDR1 SGHTA, CDR2 FQGNSA. The CDR3 sequence is 14 residues long. The ends lost 5 bases at V and 4 bases at J; junction bases unmatched: 6. The rearrangement uses TRBV7-2 and TRBJ1-1; 8 bases agree with TRBD1. Sequences were obtained from PBMCs or T cells enriched from blood (not recorded which). The receptor comes from a woman between 50 and 59 years old who had recovered from COVID-19. CDR3 residues: CASSAHRGATEAFF. CDR3 DNA sequence: TGTGCCAGCAGCGCCCACAGGGGGGCCACTGAAGCTTTCTTT.